Shown below are 25 T cell receptor beta chains from a single sample sequenced in a study of OX40 agonist ivuxolimab in advanced cancers. The table came from immunoSEQ multiplex PCR; TCRdb's copy has only in-frame clones and leaves some out. Of 40,000 to 50,000 clones listed, more than 70% are singletons. Here the sequenced sample was CD4+ or CD8+ T cells sorted from blood, taken in a trial of the OX40 agonist ivuxolimab. The receptors were sampled from an adult with an advanced solid tumor such as melanoma, head and neck, liver or kidney cancer.

This chain uses TRBV7-8 with TRBJ2-3; TRBD2 matches 7 bases. The ends lost 5 bases at V and 6 bases at J; junction bases unmatched: 17. The germline gives CDR1 SGHVS, CDR2 FQNEAQ. This CDR3 has 17 amino acids. The CDR3: CASSIPTRLAPRDTQYF. The CDR3 coding sequence is TGTGCCAGCAGCATCCCTACTCGACTAGCCCCTAGGGATACGCAGTATTTT.

The J gene is TRBJ1-5, the V gene TRBV19; unclear D gene. CDR1 is LNHDA, CDR2 SQIVND, per germline (reference sequence). Trimming removed 6 bases at V and 4 bases at J, with 13 bases between. This CDR3 is 14 amino acids long. CDR3 sequence: CASRRREGNQPQHF. CDR3 sequence (DNA): TGTGCCAGTAGGCGTCGTGAGGGAAATCAGCCCCAGCATTTT.

The V call is TRBV5-1, the J call TRBJ2-7; D not resolved. Per the germline V gene, CDR1 is SGHRS and CDR2 is YFSETQ. Deletions cut 4 bases from V and 3 bases from J, with 11 bases between. The CDR3 is 13 amino acids. CDR3 nucleotide sequence: TGCGCCAGCAGCCCGGACGGAGACTACGAGCAGTACTTC. Amino acid sequence: CASSPDGDYEQYF. Together with reference TRBV5-1 and TRBJ2-7, the CDR3 gives the full variable domain: KAGVTQTPRYLIKTRGQQVTLSCSPISGHRSVSWYQQTPGQGLQFLFEYFSETQRNKGNFPGRFSGRQFSNSRSEMNVSTLELGDSALYLCASSPDGDYEQYFGPGTRLTVT.

This rearrangement joins TRBV7-2 to TRBJ1-5, with D perhaps matching TRBD1 (6 bases). The CDR3 consists of 14 residues. V shed 5 bases and J shed 3 bases, with 11 bases lying between them. Germline CDR1 is SGHTA and CDR2 is FQGNSA. The CDR3 here is CASSTRDNNQPQHF. The DNA of the CDR3 is TGTGCCAGCAGCACTCGGGACAACAATCAGCCCCAGCATTTT.

The chain couples TRBV28 to TRBJ2-7; D tentatively reads TRBD1 or TRBD2 (5 bases each). The V gene lost 3 bases and the J gene lost 2 bases, with 11 bases spanning the gap. The CDR3 consists of 14 residues. Germline assignment: CDR1 MDHEN and CDR2 SYDVKM. The CDR3 here is CASSFPGTTYEQYF. For the CDR3, the DNA is TGTGCCAGCAGTTTCCCAGGGACCACCTACGAGCAGTACTTC. The variable domain in full, with the rest retrieved from reference TRBV28 and TRBJ2-7, is DVKVTQSSRYLVKRTGEKVFLECVQDMDHENMFWYRQDPGLGLRLIYFSYDVKMKEKGDIPEGYSVSREKKERFSLILESASTNQTSMYLCASSFPGTTYEQYFGPGTRLTVT.

Judged by abundance, this clone is medium-sized (0.01 to 0.1%). The chain uses TRBV6-6 and TRBJ2-7; TRBD2 might be the D (6 bases). The CDR3 has 14 amino acids. Germline V gene lookup returns CDR1 MNHNY and CDR2 SVGAGI (reference sequence). V lost 6 bases, J lost 0 bases, and 12 bases lay in between. The CDR3 DNA reads as TGTGCCAGCAGGCGGGACGGCAGCTCCTACGAGCAGTACTTC. Its translation: CASRRDGSSYEQYF.

About this clone itself: Other DNA sequences in the same sample also yield this CDR3. The chain employs TRBV9 and TRBJ2-2; D uncertain. The germline V gene has CDR1 SGDLS and CDR2 YYNGEE. There are 12 residues in the CDR3. V was trimmed by 2 bases and J by 4 bases, leaving 3 bases between them. The CDR3 protein is CASSVVTGELFF. For the CDR3, the DNA is TGTGCCAGCAGCGTTGTCACCGGGGAGCTGTTTTTT.

The chain carries TRBV7-2 and TRBJ2-2, with 9 nucleotides matching TRBD2. J gave up 6 bases and V 4 bases, and 6 bases lay outside the gene matches. Germline lookup yields CDR1 SGHTA and CDR2 FQGNSA. This CDR3 has 15 amino acids. The CDR3 DNA sequence: TGTGCCAGCAGCTCTAGCGGGGCTTGGCCCGGGGAGCTGTTTTTT. It translates to CASSSSGAWPGELFF.

The V call is TRBV28, the J call TRBJ2-1; no definite D call. This CDR3 comprises 15 residues. The V gene lost 1 base and the J gene lost 9 bases, with 16 bases spanning the gap. Germline lookup yields CDR1 MDHEN and CDR2 SYDVKM. The CDR3 here is CASSLYSRRTGEQFF. The CDR3 region has the DNA TGTGCCAGCAGTTTATACTCTAGGCGAACCGGTGAGCAGTTCTTC.

The rearrangement uses TRBV21-1 and TRBJ2-5; the table's TRBD1 call for D was not verified on the DNA. TRBV21-1 is tagged as a pseudogene. CDR3 size: 13 residues. Here the CDR3 DNA reads TGTGCCAGCAGCATGGACATCCAAGAGACCCAGTACTTC. As protein: CASSMDIQETQYF.

The chain has TRBV11-2 and TRBJ2-7; TRBD2 is a possible D gene (6 bases). There are 14 residues in the CDR3. The V end lost 2 bases, the J end lost 2 bases, and 10 bases lay between the germline ends. CDR1 SGHAT and CDR2 FQNNGV come from the germline V gene. CDR3 bases: TGTGCCAGCAGCTTATCCCGCGGGACCTACGAGCAGTACTTC. Protein: CASSLSRGTYEQYF.

The V and J genes are TRBV6-5 and TRBJ2-1; 8 bases line up with TRBD2. Germline CDR1 MNHEY, CDR2 SVGAGI. Trimming at V came to 7 bases and at J to 0 bases, leaving 5 bases not matched to a gene. CDR3 length: 15 residues. CDR3 residues: CASNSGLASYNEQFF. Here the CDR3 DNA reads TGTGCCAGCAATTCCGGACTAGCCTCCTACAATGAGCAGTTCTTC.

The sample holds a few counts of this clone. This chain uses TRBV9 with TRBJ1-1; D remains unclear. The CDR3 is 15 residues long. Trimming stripped 4 bases from V and 0 bases from J, with 13 bases between. The germline V gene has CDR1 SGDLS and CDR2 YYNGEE. In DNA form, the CDR3 reads TGTGCCAGCAGCCTAACGGGGAACATGAACACTGAAGCTTTCTTT. This encodes CASSLTGNMNTEAFF.

The chain joins TRBV9 to TRBJ2-5; no clear D gene. The germline CDR1 and CDR2 sequences are SGDLS and YYNGEE. This CDR3 has 14 residues. The germline V and J ends were trimmed by 3 bases and 5 bases, with 14 bases remaining between them. DNA for the CDR3: TGTGCCAGCAGCGCTGAGCCCGGAAGGGAGACCCAGTACTTC. Protein sequence: CASSAEPGRETQYF. The full variable domain, with the rest looked up from reference TRBV9 and TRBJ2-5, is DSGVTQTPKHLITATGQRVTLRCSPRSGDLSVYWYQQSLDQGLQFLIQYYNGEERAKGNILERFSAQQFPDLHSELNLSSLELGDSALYFCASSAEPGRETQYFGPGTRLLVL.

The rearrangement joins TRBV18 to TRBJ1-2, with TRBD1 identical over 10 bases. Unmatched junction bases numbered 4, after V lost 1 base and J lost 5 bases. CDR1 and CDR2 (germline): KGHSH, LQKENI. This CDR3 region has 15 residues. The CDR3 is CASSPQGQGFYGYTF. CDR3 DNA: TGTGCCAGCTCACCACAGGGACAGGGGTTTTATGGCTACACCTTC.

The J gene is TRBJ1-2, the V gene TRBV19, with 8 bases identical to TRBD1. Trimming removed 7 bases from V and 8 bases from J; junction bases left unmatched: 3. The CDR3 is 11 residues long. Germline V gene data show CDR1 as LNHDA and CDR2 as SQIVND (reference sequence). The chain's CDR3 is CASTDRGGYTF. The CDR3 DNA sequence: TGTGCCAGTACTGACAGGGGAGGCTACACCTTC.

With respect to this clone: The junction departs from the called germline gene at one end, perhaps through a read error. The chain has TRBV18 and TRBJ2-7; D not certain. The CDR3 is made up of 12 amino acids. From germline, CDR1 is KGHSH and CDR2 LQKENI. Here the CDR3 reads CASSPRNYEQYF. The CDR3 DNA follows: TGTGCCAGCTCCCCACGGAATTACGAGCAGTACTTC.

The chain carries TRBV30 and TRBJ1-6; 8 bases align to TRBD1. CDR1 and CDR2 (germline): GTSNPN, SVGIG (reference sequence). The V gene end was trimmed by 5 bases and the J gene end by 5 bases; junction bases not matched to a gene: 5. CDR3 length: 14 amino acids. CDR3 region: CAWSRGQDNSPLHF. The DNA of the CDR3 is TGTGCCTGGTCGAGGGGACAGGATAATTCACCCCTCCACTTT.

J is TRBJ2-6 and V is TRBV19; maybe TRBD2 (5 bases). The CDR3 has 16 residues. Germline assignment: CDR1 LNHDA and CDR2 SQIVND (reference sequence). V gave up 11 bases and J gave up 0 bases, with 17 bases separating them. CDR3 sequence (DNA): TGTGCCGTCTCGTCCGGGGTTACCTCTGGGGCCAACGTCCTGACTTTC. It codes for CAVSSGVTSGANVLTF.

The chain couples TRBV6-6 to TRBJ2-7, with 9 bases aligning to TRBD1. The CDR3 is made up of 16 amino acids. In germline, CDR1 is MNHNY, CDR2 SVGAGI (reference sequence). The V and J ends lost 3 bases and 2 bases, in that order; junction bases with no gene match: 8. CDR3 amino acids: CASSYPPGTGPYEQYF. As DNA, the CDR3 is TGTGCCAGCAGTTATCCTCCCGGGACAGGGCCCTACGAGCAGTACTTC.

V and J are TRBV25-1 and TRBJ2-3; D might be TRBD1 (5 bases). The ends were cut back, 4 bases at V and 6 bases at J, with 14 bases in the middle. CDR1 MGHDK and CDR2 SYGVNS come from the germline V gene. The CDR3 sequence is 14 residues long. CDR3 DNA sequence: TGTGCCAGCAGTGGGACAAGTGCTGGGGATACGCAGTATTTT. It translates to CASSGTSAGDTQYF.

V gene TRBV9 combines with J gene TRBJ1-6; D gene uncertain. This CDR3 contains 15 residues. Germline lookup yields CDR1 SGDLS and CDR2 YYNGEE. Trimming removed 0 bases at V and 8 bases at J, with 12 bases between. The CDR3, as DNA: TGTGCCAGCAGCGTAGTGGGTCGAAGTGATTCACCCCTCCACTTT. Translated, it gives CASSVVGRSDSPLHF.

The gene calls are TRBV7-9 and TRBJ2-7; TRBD2 aligns across 7 bases. The ends lost 5 bases at V and 3 bases at J; junction bases unmatched: 4. CDR3 length: 13 residues. CDR1 and CDR2 from the germline V gene are SEHNR and FQNEAQ (reference sequence). The CDR3 DNA is TGTGCCAGCAGCGGCGGGAGCTACTACGAGCAGTACTTC. Translated, it gives CASSGGSYYEQYF.

The J gene is TRBJ1-6, the V gene TRBV5-8, with TRBD1 matching 7 bases. CDR1 SGHTS and CDR2 YDEGEE come from the germline V gene. V lost 0 bases to trimming and J lost 10 bases; unmatched junction nucleotides: 4. The CDR3 is made up of 14 amino acids. The CDR3 spells CASSLDRGSSPLHF. The CDR3 DNA reads as TGTGCCAGCAGCTTGGACAGGGGCAGCTCACCCCTCCACTTT.

This chain connects TRBV27 to TRBJ1-2; 12 nucleotides match TRBD1. Germline assignment: CDR1 MNHEY and CDR2 SMNVEV (reference sequence). J gave up 4 bases and V 2 bases, and 11 bases lay outside the gene matches. The CDR3 sequence is 18 residues long. CDR3 region: CASSLRGTGGTGSYGYTF. DNA of the CDR3: TGTGCCAGCAGTTTAAGGGGGACAGGGGGCACTGGGAGCTATGGCTACACCTTC.